This T cell receptor beta chain was retrieved from a study of control samples from healthy donors and cancer patients. Trimming cost V 6 bases and J 7 bases, with 15 bases left between them. CDR1 and CDR2 from the germline V gene are MNHEY and SVGAGI. The CDR3 totals 13 residues. Here immunoSEQ multiplex PCR was the method, and the copy in TCRdb shows in-frame clones only, minus some. In the table there are roughly 95,000 clones, roughly 89% of which are singletons. The count of this clone is one. The sequencing input was blood. The sequence derives from a human donor in good health. The donor label of this sample is uncertain. The rearrangement uses TRBV6-5 and TRBJ1-2, with D possibly TRBD1 on 6 matching bases. The CDR3: CASSHPRGSGYTF. CDR3 DNA sequence: TGTGCCAGCAGCCACCCTAGGGGGTCTGGCTACACCTTC.